The 12 T cell receptor beta chains in this list originate from one sample, sequenced in a study of T cell responses to AZD1222 COVID-19 vaccine. Sequencing was performed with immunoSEQ multiplex PCR; in TCRdb, only in-frame clones are kept and a portion is missing. The table has some 79,000 clones, 70% to 90% seen once; the top ten hold 12%. The sample was peripheral blood, taken 28 days after the second AZD1222 dose. The source of these receptors is an adult who received the AZD1222 COVID-19 vaccine.

CDR3 sequence: CASNPGVSNQPQHF. CDR3 in DNA: TGTGCCAGCAATCCAGGGGTTAGCAATCAGCCCCAGCATTTT. The rearrangement links TRBV28 to TRBJ1-5; D might be TRBD1 (6 bases). The V gene's germline CDR1 is MDHEN and CDR2 SYDVKM. The CDR3 totals 14 residues. V lost 7 bases to trimming and J lost 0 bases, with 10 bases between them.

The V gene is TRBV28, the J gene TRBJ2-7; TRBD1 aligns across 9 bases. V dropped 5 bases and J dropped 3; count of bases not matched to a gene: 8. Germline-derived CDR1 and CDR2 are MDHEN and SYDVKM. The CDR3 covers 15 residues. The CDR3 DNA is TGTGCCAGCAGTCCAGGGGGGACAGGGAGCTACGAGCAGTACTTC. Amino acid sequence: CASSPGGTGSYEQYF.

This rearrangement joins TRBV10-3 to TRBJ1-5, with D maybe TRBD1 (6 bases). Per germline, CDR1 ENHRY and CDR2 SYGVKD. The CDR3 has 14 amino acids. V lost 5 bases, J lost 3 bases, and 11 bases lay in between. DNA of the CDR3: TGTGCCATCAGTAGGACAGCTGTCAATCAGCCCCAGCATTTT. Protein: CAISRTAVNQPQHF.

This clone was observed a single time. V is TRBV29-1 and J is TRBJ1-4; tentative D call: TRBD1 (5 bases). This CDR3 spans 14 amino acids. V dropped 5 bases and J dropped 7 bases, with 17 bases sitting between them. Germline V CDR1 and CDR2: SQVTM, ANQGSEA. The CDR3 DNA reads TGCAGCGTTTATCCCCTGGGGCCGAGTGAAAAACTGTTTTTT. It is translated as CSVYPLGPSEKLFF.

The chain combines TRBV7-2 with TRBJ2-2; unclear D gene. V shed 0 bases and J shed 6 bases, with 14 bases lying between them. Per germline, CDR1 SGHTA and CDR2 FQGNSA. CDR3 length: 16 residues. The CDR3 here is CASSLAPHGRAGELFF. For the CDR3, the DNA is TGTGCCAGCAGCTTAGCGCCCCACGGAAGGGCCGGGGAGCTGTTTTTT.

The genes are TRBV25-1 and TRBJ2-4; D may be TRBD1 or TRBD2 (5 bases each). CDR3 size: 12 residues. Looked up from germline, CDR1 is MGHDK and CDR2 is SYGVNS. The V gene lost 1 base and the J gene lost 16 bases, with 14 bases spanning the gap. The CDR3 DNA follows: TGTGCCAGCAGTGAATGGGACGGCAGGAGCTACTTC. This translates into CASSEWDGRSYF.

The chain links TRBV24-1 to TRBJ2-1, with 12 bases matching TRBD2. This CDR3 is built from 16 residues. The germline V gene encodes CDR1 KGHDR and CDR2 SFDVKD. Germline trimming cut 6 bases from V and 9 bases from J; bases unmatched to any gene: 11. CDR3 protein: CATSRASGGARGEQFF. The CDR3 nucleotides read TGTGCCACCAGTCGTGCTAGCGGGGGGGCCCGGGGTGAGCAGTTCTTC.

This chain connects TRBV9 to TRBJ2-1, with 12 nucleotides matching TRBD2. CDR3 length equals 15 residues. CDR1 SGDLS and CDR2 YYNGEE come from the germline V gene. The V gene end was trimmed by 0 bases and the J gene end by 10 bases; junction bases not matched to a gene: 5. The CDR3 region has the DNA TGTGCCAGCAGCGTAGGACTAGCGGGAGCTCAAGAGCAGTTCTTC. Protein sequence: CASSVGLAGAQEQFF.

The chain couples TRBV4-3 to TRBJ1-6; D is unclear. Trimming stripped 0 bases from V and 10 bases from J, with 16 bases between. CDR1 is LGHNA and CDR2 is YSLEER in the germline V gene. The CDR3 consists of 16 residues. Here the CDR3 reads CASSQDYVGVGSPLHF. CDR3 in DNA: TGCGCCAGCAGCCAAGATTATGTGGGTGTAGGATCACCCCTCCACTTT.

The chain couples TRBV24-1 to TRBJ2-2; TRBD1 agrees at 12 bases. V lost 8 bases and J lost 7; bases outside the gene matches: 7. This CDR3 comprises 15 residues. CDR1 KGHDR and CDR2 SFDVKD come from the germline V gene. This chain's CDR3 is CATNPGTGGFGELFF. The CDR3 DNA reads as TGTGCCACCAACCCCGGGACAGGGGGCTTCGGGGAGCTGTTTTTT.

J is TRBJ1-6 and V is TRBV6-5; 7 positions agree with TRBD1. V was pared by 4 bases and J by 7 bases, with 7 bases of the junction left unmatched. CDR1 is MNHEY and CDR2 is SVGAGI in the germline V gene. This CDR3 region has 15 residues. The CDR3 bases are TGTGCCAGCAGTTGGGAGGGACAGACCAATTCACCCCTCCACTTT. Encoded protein: CASSWEGQTNSPLHF.

The J gene is TRBJ2-3, the V gene TRBV6-5; no clear D gene. The germline gives CDR1 MNHEY, CDR2 SVGAGI. V gave up 3 bases and J gave up 8 bases, with 21 bases separating them. There are 16 residues in the CDR3. DNA for the CDR3: TGTGCCAGCAGTTATGGTGCGAGACCCTTTTCCGGTACGCAGTATTTT. Its translation: CASSYGARPFSGTQYF.